This entry is about one T cell receptor beta chain. The data were produced by immunoSEQ multiplex PCR, yet TCRdb's version contains in-frame clones alone and is incomplete. The sample consists of over 65,000 clones, approximately 90% of them appearing once. The sample belongs to a study of OX40 agonist ivuxolimab in advanced cancers. Trimming removed 6 bases at V and 0 bases at J, with 8 bases between. There are 14 residues in the CDR3. Germline lookup yields CDR1 LNHDA and CDR2 SQIVND (reference sequence). Sequenced material: CD4+ or CD8+ T cells sorted from blood, taken in a trial of the OX40 agonist ivuxolimab. This sequence joins TRBV19 and TRBJ2-2; weak D call: TRBD2 (6 bases). The TCR sequence derives from an adult with an advanced solid tumor such as melanoma, head and neck, liver or kidney cancer. In DNA, the CDR3 is TGTGCCAGTAGGGAGGGAGCGAACACCGGGGAGCTGTTTTTT. It encodes CASREGANTGELFF.